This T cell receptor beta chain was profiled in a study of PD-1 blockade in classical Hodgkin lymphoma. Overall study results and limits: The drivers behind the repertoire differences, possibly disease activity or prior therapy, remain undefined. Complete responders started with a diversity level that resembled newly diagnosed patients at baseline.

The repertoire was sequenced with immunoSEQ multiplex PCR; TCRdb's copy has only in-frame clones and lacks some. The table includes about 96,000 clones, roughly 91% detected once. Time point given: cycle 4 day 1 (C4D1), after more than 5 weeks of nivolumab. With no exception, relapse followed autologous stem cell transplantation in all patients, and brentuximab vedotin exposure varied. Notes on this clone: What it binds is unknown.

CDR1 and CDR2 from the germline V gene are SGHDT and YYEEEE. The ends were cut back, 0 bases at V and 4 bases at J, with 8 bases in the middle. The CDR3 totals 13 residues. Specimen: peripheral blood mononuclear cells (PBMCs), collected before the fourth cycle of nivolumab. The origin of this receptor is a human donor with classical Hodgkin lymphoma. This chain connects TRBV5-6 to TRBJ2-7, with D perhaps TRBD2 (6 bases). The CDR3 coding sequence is TGTGCCAGCAGCTTGGTTGGGGGGTACGAGCAGTACTTC. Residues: CASSLVGGYEQYF.